One sample yielded the 29 T cell receptor beta chains listed below, sequenced in a study of Graves' ophthalmopathy and Graves' hyperthyroidism. Scientists amplified the TCR beta CDR3 regions from RNA transcripts. Scientists carried out first-round RT-PCR using HTBI primers and then a second-round multiplex PCR. Using its own MiXCR run on the multiplex PCR reads, TCRdb lists one record per CDR3 protein. The sample carries 600,000 to 950,000 distinct CDR3 sequences, approximately 40% recorded once. Sequencing was done on a sample of peripheral blood. The origin of the receptors is an adult man with Graves' ophthalmopathy.

The chain recombines TRBV7-2 with TRBJ1-2; D unclear. The CDR3 runs 14 residues. Germline CDR1 is SGHTA and CDR2 is FQGNSA. Between the trimmed V and J ends, which lost 5 bases and 3 bases, there was a span of 13 bases. The CDR3 protein is CASSPRYSYYGYTF. Here the CDR3 DNA reads TGTGCCAGCAGCCCGCGCTATAGCTACTATGGCTACACCTTC.

The V and J genes are TRBV19 and TRBJ2-7; D possibly matches TRBD1 or TRBD2 (5 bases each). The CDR3 spans 14 residues. V dropped 6 bases and J dropped 2 bases, with 14 bases sitting between them. Germline lookup yields CDR1 LNHDA and CDR2 SQIVND (reference sequence). The CDR3 nucleotides are TGTGCCAGTAGGAGAGGGCAGGGAACCTACGAGCAGTACTTC. Translating it yields CASRRGQGTYEQYF.

This clonotype was detected only a few times. At one boundary the junction diverges from the germline segment, which might be a read error. The chain carries TRBV7-3 and TRBJ1-2; D is unclear. This CDR3 spans 15 amino acids. Germline CDR1 reads SGHTA; CDR2 reads FQGTGA. This chain's CDR3 is CASSQDRWRNYGYTF. CDR3 nucleotides: TGCGCCAGCAGCCAAGATCGGTGGCGGAACTATGGCTACACCTTC.

The chain uses TRBV10-3 and TRBJ1-4; D is ambiguous. The CDR3 contains 16 residues. CDR1 is ENHRY, CDR2 SYGVKD, per germline. V was trimmed by 10 bases and J by 2 bases, leaving 20 bases between them. Here the CDR3 reads CASADHGGRTNEKLFF. Here the CDR3 DNA reads TGTGCCAGCGCCGACCATGGAGGGAGGACTAATGAAAAACTGTTTTTT.

The chain links TRBV2 to TRBJ1-6, with 9 bases lining up with TRBD1. CDR1 and CDR2 from the germline V gene are SNHLY and FYNNEI. The CDR3 runs to 15 residues. V was clipped by 3 bases and J by 9 bases; unmatched bases: 6. The CDR3 coding sequence is TGTGCCAGCAGTGATTGGGGACAGGGATTTTCACCCCTCCACTTT. The encoded protein is CASSDWGQGFSPLHF.

This clonotype was counted a single time. CDR3 sequence (DNA): TGTGCCAGTGGGGACAGCAACGAGCAGTACTTC. This sequence encodes CASGDSNEQYF. The rearrangement links TRBV19 to TRBJ2-7; 7 bases align to TRBD1. This CDR3 spans 11 amino acids. The V segment lost 8 bases and the J segment 5 bases; nucleotides outside the gene matches: 3. Germline CDR1 reads LNHDA; CDR2 reads SQIVND (reference sequence). Variable domain in full (rest from reference TRBV19 and TRBJ2-7): DGGITQSPKYLFRKEGQNVTLSCEQNLNHDAMYWYRQDPGQGLRLIYYSQIVNDFQKGDIAEGYSVSREKKESFPLTVTSAQKNPTAFYLCASGDSNEQYFGPGTRLTVT.

About this clonotype itself: This sequence may be a read error, since a much larger clone differs from it by one base. The chain couples TRBV29-1 to TRBJ1-1, with TRBD1 as a possible D gene (5 bases). V was clipped by 8 bases and J by 1 base, with 26 bases between them. The CDR3 loop spans 17 amino acids. Germline lookup yields CDR1 SQVTM and CDR2 ANQGSEA. The DNA for the CDR3 is TGCAGCCCTCTTAACCGGGACGGGGGTATGAAGAACACTGAAGCTTTCTTT. Translated: CSPLNRDGGMKNTEAFF.

This chain joins TRBV7-9 and TRBJ2-5; the D gene could be TRBD1 or TRBD2 (5 bases each). The CDR3 has 14 amino acids. Germline V gene lookup returns CDR1 SEHNR and CDR2 FQNEAQ (reference sequence). V lost 5 bases, J lost 4 bases, and 14 bases lay in between. The CDR3 DNA reads as TGTGCCAGCAGCCCTCCGGGACCTATAGAGACCCAGTACTTC. It is translated as CASSPPGPIETQYF.

This clonotype has more than one count but fewer than ten. V gene TRBV19 combines with J gene TRBJ2-7, with TRBD2 identical over 14 bases. The CDR3 is 16 residues long. The ends lost 5 bases at V and 0 bases at J; junction bases unmatched: 3. The V gene's germline CDR1 is LNHDA and CDR2 SQIVND (reference sequence). CDR3 sequence: CASSPGTSGSSYEQYF. DNA of the CDR3: TGTGCCAGTAGTCCAGGGACTAGCGGGAGCTCCTACGAGCAGTACTTC.

This chain connects TRBV5-1 to TRBJ1-5, with D unclear. The V end was cut by 5 bases, the J end by 3 bases, with 15 bases between. CDR1 and CDR2 from the germline V gene are SGHRS and YFSETQ. The CDR3 runs 15 residues. CDR3: CASRVRPGTNQPQHF. The CDR3 DNA follows: TGCGCCAGCAGAGTACGTCCGGGAACCAATCAGCCCCAGCATTTT.

The chain joins TRBV29-1 to TRBJ1-2, with 7 positions matching TRBD1. After removal of 6 bases from V and 7 bases from J, the junction contained 5 bases not matched to a gene. CDR1 is SQVTM and CDR2 is ANQGSEA in the germline V gene. This CDR3 region has 11 residues. CDR3 nucleotide sequence: TGCAGCGTACAGACAGGGTCTGGCTACACCTTC. Residues: CSVQTGSGYTF.

The chain recombines TRBV20-1 with TRBJ2-5; D tentatively fits TRBD1 or TRBD2 (5 bases each). The CDR3 extends over 14 amino acids. The V and J ends lost 0 bases and 4 bases respectively, with 12 bases between them. CDR1 and CDR2 (germline): DFQATT, SNEGSKA (reference sequence). The CDR3, as DNA: TGCAGTGCTAGAGATCCCGGGGCGGGAGAGACCCAGTACTTC. Protein product: CSARDPGAGETQYF.

DNA for the CDR3: TGCGCCAGCAGCCCCCGGGCGGGACTAGCGGGTTACGAGCAGTACTTC. Translation gives CASSPRAGLAGYEQYF. The chain links TRBV5-1 to TRBJ2-7; TRBD2 aligns across 12 bases. CDR1 is SGHRS, CDR2 YFSETQ, per germline. The junction had 9 bases not matched to a gene; V was cut back by 4 bases and J by 4 bases. The CDR3 sequence is 16 residues long.

This chain connects TRBV29-1 to TRBJ1-1; 9 bases fit TRBD1. The length of the CDR3 is 13 residues. Per germline, CDR1 SQVTM and CDR2 ANQGSEA. V lost 6 bases, J lost 4 bases, and 6 bases stayed unmatched. The CDR3 region has the DNA TGCAGCGTCCACAGGGGGCAGGGCACTGAAGCTTTCTTT. Encoded protein: CSVHRGQGTEAFF.

The chain has TRBV19 and TRBJ2-2; D may match TRBD1 or TRBD2 (5 bases each). V was shortened by 2 bases and J by 3 bases, with 7 bases between the two germline ends. There are 14 residues in the CDR3. CDR1 LNHDA and CDR2 SQIVND come from the germline V gene (reference sequence). The CDR3 protein is CASSIMGDTGELFF. The DNA for the CDR3 is TGTGCCAGTAGTATAATGGGGGACACCGGGGAGCTGTTTTTT.

The V gene is TRBV20-1, the J gene TRBJ1-5; D remains unclear. Per the germline V gene, CDR1 is DFQATT and CDR2 is SNEGSKA (reference sequence). V lost 1 base and J lost 2, with 15 bases in between. The CDR3 has 16 amino acids. CDR3 nucleotide sequence: TGCAGTGCTAGAGTTTGGGCGGCGGGTGGCAATCAGCCCCAGCATTTT. This gives the protein CSARVWAAGGNQPQHF.

The chain employs TRBV24-1 and TRBJ2-5; tentatively, D is TRBD1 or TRBD2 (5 bases each). V was trimmed by 5 bases and J by 2 bases, leaving 8 bases between them. Germline CDR1 KGHDR, CDR2 SFDVKD. This CDR3 is built from 13 residues. CDR3 DNA sequence: TGTGCCACCAGTGGAGAGGGGCAAGAGACCCAGTACTTC. It encodes CATSGEGQETQYF.

The chain carries TRBV19 and TRBJ1-5; D call uncertain. The CDR3 sequence is 12 residues long. V was shortened by 6 bases and J by 7 bases, with 10 bases between the two germline ends. Germline V gives CDR1 LNHDA, CDR2 SQIVND (reference sequence). The CDR3 loop is CASSPHLQPQHF. In nucleotides, the CDR3 is TGTGCCAGTAGCCCACACCTGCAGCCCCAGCATTTT.

This clonotype has more than one count but fewer than ten. V usage is TRBV14 and J usage is TRBJ2-6; 7 bases agree with TRBD1. Trimming removed 6 bases from V and 2 bases from J; junction bases left unmatched: 4. Germline V gene data show CDR1 as SGHDN and CDR2 as FVKESK. The CDR3 contains 15 residues. The CDR3 region is CASSRDRAGANVLTF. CDR3 coding DNA: TGTGCCAGCAGTCGTGACAGGGCTGGGGCCAACGTCCTGACTTTC.

Remarks on this clonotype: A much larger clonotype is one base distant, so this may be a read error. The V gene is TRBV2, the J gene TRBJ2-5; D is uncertain. The CDR3 runs to 15 residues. Germline loops: CDR1 SNHLY, CDR2 FYNNEI. The CDR3 loop is CASREALLGQETQYF. CDR3 nucleotide sequence: TGTGCCAGCAGGGAAGCGCTTTTGGGGCAAGAGACCCAGTACTTC.

This clonotype was counted at least ten times. The chain uses TRBV7-2 and TRBJ1-2; D call uncertain. CDR3 size: 12 residues. Germline-derived CDR1 and CDR2 are SGHTA and FQGNSA. Trimming removed 5 bases from V and 5 bases from J, with 9 bases in between. The CDR3 reads CASSISGYGYTF. In nucleotides, the CDR3 is TGTGCCAGCAGCATTTCGGGTTATGGCTACACCTTC.

V gene TRBV29-1 combines with J gene TRBJ1-6; possible D gene TRBD1, 5 bases. CDR1 is SQVTM and CDR2 is ANQGSEA in the germline V gene. The CDR3 sequence is 13 residues long. Trimming took off 4 bases at V and 6 bases at J, with 10 bases between the two ends. CDR3 sequence: CSVGGVGNSPLHF. For the CDR3, the DNA is TGCAGCGTTGGGGGCGTTGGTAATTCACCCCTCCACTTT. The full variable domain, completed using reference TRBV29-1 and TRBJ1-6, is SAVISQKPSRDICQRGTSLTIQCQVDSQVTMMFWYRQQPGQSLTLIATANQGSEATYESGFVIDKFPISRPNLTFSTLTVSNMSPEDSSIYLCSVGGVGNSPLHFGNGTRLTVT.

DNA for the CDR3: TGCAGCGTCCTCGGGACACCGAATTCACCCCTCCACTTT. Amino acid sequence: CSVLGTPNSPLHF. The V gene is TRBV29-1, the J gene TRBJ1-6; D possibly corresponds to TRBD1 (6 bases). V lost 6 bases and J lost 7, with 13 bases in between. The CDR3 totals 13 residues. The germline gives CDR1 SQVTM, CDR2 ANQGSEA.

Many counts were recorded for this clonotype. The rearrangement joins TRBV29-1 to TRBJ1-5; no definite D call. Germline-derived CDR1 and CDR2 are SQVTM and ANQGSEA. The CDR3 spans 14 residues. With 1 base removed from V and 2 bases from J, the gap between germline ends came to 9 bases. The CDR3 here is CSVEVGSGNQPQHF. The CDR3 region has the DNA TGCAGCGTTGAAGTTGGAAGTGGCAATCAGCCCCAGCATTTT.

J is TRBJ1-5 and V is TRBV10-3; unclear D gene. The ends were cut back, 4 bases at V and 0 bases at J, with 4 bases in the middle. The CDR3 has 13 residues. From germline, CDR1 is ENHRY and CDR2 SYGVKD. This CDR3 is CAISVHSNQPQHF. The CDR3 DNA sequence: TGTGCCATCAGTGTCCATAGCAATCAGCCCCAGCATTTT.

The CDR3 DNA reads TGCGCCAGCAGTGAGTCAGGGACAAAAAACACTGAAGCTTTCTTT. Residues: CASSESGTKNTEAFF. The genes are TRBV10-2 and TRBJ1-1, with a possible D match to TRBD1 (6 bases). Germline V gene data show CDR1 as WSHSY and CDR2 as SAAADI. This CDR3 is 15 amino acids long. V lost 0 bases and J lost 2, with 10 bases in between.

This clonotype was observed at least ten times. The J gene is TRBJ1-2, the V gene TRBV12-3 or TRBV12-4, with D possibly TRBD1 on 6 matching bases. The CDR3 is made up of 14 amino acids. The germline V and J ends were trimmed by 7 bases and 4 bases, with 16 bases remaining between them. CDR3 DNA sequence: TGTGCCAGCACCAGAGACACAGGGATCTATGGCTACACCTTC. It is translated as CASTRDTGIYGYTF.

This clonotype was recorded at least ten times. The gene calls are TRBV10-2 and TRBJ1-5, with a weak D call TRBD1 (5 bases). Germline loops: CDR1 WSHSY, CDR2 SAAADI. The CDR3 totals 15 residues. Trimming took off 0 bases at V and 4 bases at J, with 10 bases between the two ends. CDR3 sequence reads: CASSESGARNQPQHF. CDR3 in DNA: TGCGCCAGCAGTGAGTCCGGGGCCAGGAATCAGCCCCAGCATTTT.

The rearrangement joins TRBV29-1 to TRBJ1-3; D is uncertain. Germline values: CDR1 SQVTM, CDR2 ANQGSEA. Trimming stripped 8 bases from V and 0 bases from J, with 8 bases between. This CDR3 contains 12 residues. Here the CDR3 reads CSFSASGNTIYF. In DNA, the CDR3 is TGCAGCTTTTCCGCCTCTGGAAACACCATATATTTT.